One and the same sample provided the 21 T cell receptor beta chains below, sequenced in a study of T-cell memory formation after mild COVID-19. MiXCR, applied by TCRdb to the 5' RACE reads, yields one record per CDR3 protein. The repertoire holds some 57,000 distinct CDR3 sequences, with more than 10% as singletons. Material for sequencing was PBMCs or a T cell subset sorted from them (not recorded which). The receptor set was obtained from a man aged 18 to 29 who had mild COVID-19 (a few samples of this study predate the infection). Cell type and time point are not known.

The V gene is TRBV20-1, the J gene TRBJ2-2; no definite D call. Germline V gene lookup returns CDR1 DFQATT and CDR2 SNEGSKA (reference sequence). Between the trimmed V and J ends, which lost 6 bases and 3 bases, there was a span of 17 bases. CDR3 length equals 15 residues. The CDR3 reads CSALADAAYTGELFF. The CDR3 nucleotides read TGCAGTGCCCTCGCGGACGCGGCTTACACCGGGGAGCTGTTTTTT.

As regards this clonotype: A much larger clone lies a single base off, so this may be a read error. The chain joins TRBV4-3 to TRBJ1-1, with D unresolved. CDR1 and CDR2 (germline): LGHNA, YSLEER. V lost 0 bases to trimming and J lost 7 bases, with 15 bases between them. This CDR3 has 15 residues. The CDR3 protein is CASSQDIYGSSEAFF. The CDR3, as DNA: TGCGCCAGCAGCCAAGATATTTATGGGAGCAGTGAAGCTTTCTTT.

Only a few counts were recorded for this clonotype. J is TRBJ2-7 and V is TRBV6-5; D not resolved. The germline V gene encodes CDR1 MNHEY and CDR2 SVGAGI. V lost 6 bases and J lost 4, with 19 bases in between. CDR3 size: 15 residues. CDR3 sequence reads: CASRSSGVFGYEQYV. The DNA of the CDR3 is TGTGCCAGCAGGTCTAGTGGAGTGTTTGGGTACGAGCAGTACGTC.

The rearrangement links TRBV4-2 to TRBJ2-1; the match to TRBD2 covers 7 bases. The V and J ends lost 4 bases and 5 bases, in that order; junction bases with no gene match: 5. Germline CDR1 reads LGHNA; CDR2 reads YNFKEQ. The CDR3 sequence is 14 residues long. The CDR3 DNA sequence: TGTGCCAGCAGCCGAATGGGGGGGAACAATGAGCAGTTCTTC. Protein sequence: CASSRMGGNNEQFF.

This clonotype was counted a few times. The chain carries TRBV2 and TRBJ2-1; D unclear. Germline V lookup: CDR1 SNHLY, CDR2 FYNNEI. This CDR3 has 11 residues. Trimming removed 4 bases from V and 4 bases from J, with 2 bases in between. The CDR3 nucleotides read TGTGCCAGCAGTGTTTACAATGAGCAGTTCTTC. Protein sequence: CASSVYNEQFF. Variable domain in full (rest from reference TRBV2 and TRBJ2-1): EPEVTQTPSHQVTQMGQEVILRCVPISNHLYFYWYRQILGQKVEFLVSFYNNEISEKSEIFDDQFSVERPDGSNFTLKIRSTKLEDSAMYFCASSVYNEQFFGPGTRLTVL.

V is TRBV6-4 and J is TRBJ2-2; perhaps TRBD1 as D (5 bases). CDR1 is MRHNA, CDR2 SNTAGT, per germline. V gave up 4 bases and J gave up 1 base, with 10 bases separating them. The length of the CDR3 is 15 residues. The CDR3 nucleotides read TGTGCCAGCAGTGTACAGGCAGGGAACACCGGGGAGCTGTTTTTT. It codes for CASSVQAGNTGELFF.

V is TRBV3-1 and J is TRBJ2-7; 8 bases are a match to TRBD1. The CDR3 is 14 residues long. Germline loops: CDR1 LGHDT, CDR2 YNNKEL (reference sequence). Trimming removed 1 base from V and 10 bases from J; junction bases left unmatched: 9. The CDR3 coding sequence is TGTGCCAGCAGCCAAGGGTTCGGACAGGGAACTCAGTACGTC. Its translation: CASSQGFGQGTQYV.

This chain links TRBV7-8 with TRBJ2-1; 8 nucleotides agree with TRBD2. From germline, CDR1 is SGHVS and CDR2 FQNEAQ. The CDR3 is 17 amino acids. J gave up 5 bases and V 1 base, and 10 bases lay outside the gene matches. Here the CDR3 reads CASSLVAPGLVNNEQFF. In DNA, the CDR3 is TGTGCCAGCAGCTTAGTGGCCCCGGGACTAGTTAACAATGAGCAGTTCTTC.

This sequence joins TRBV6-5 and TRBJ2-5, with 7 bases identical to TRBD1. J was trimmed by 4 bases and V by 5 bases; bases with no gene match: 10. Germline assignment: CDR1 MNHEY and CDR2 SVGAGI. The CDR3 is 15 amino acids. CDR3 sequence reads: CASSTDSPGGETQYF. For the CDR3, the DNA is TGTGCCAGCAGTACCGATTCCCCAGGGGGAGAGACCCAGTACTTC.

This clonotype was seen many times. This chain connects TRBV11-2 to TRBJ2-1; D is unclear. The CDR3 totals 14 residues. V shed 1 base and J shed 5 bases, with 9 bases lying between them. Germline CDR1 SGHAT, CDR2 FQNNGV. In DNA, the CDR3 is TGTGCCAGCAGCTTAGTAATCGACCACAATGAGCAGTTCTTC. As protein: CASSLVIDHNEQFF.

This clonotype was detected only a few times. The CDR3 DNA reads TGCGCCAGCAGCTTACTAGCGGGGGGAATTGATGAGCAGTTCTTC. Protein: CASSLLAGGIDEQFF. This sequence joins TRBV5-1 and TRBJ2-1, with TRBD2 matching 12 bases. This CDR3 is 15 amino acids long. With V trimmed by 2 bases and J by 8 bases, 5 bases remained unmatched. From germline, CDR1 is SGHRS and CDR2 YFSETQ. The full variable domain, completed using reference TRBV5-1 and TRBJ2-1, is KAGVTQTPRYLIKTRGQQVTLSCSPISGHRSVSWYQQTPGQGLQFLFEYFSETQRNKGNFPGRFSGRQFSNSRSEMNVSTLELGDSALYLCASSLLAGGIDEQFFGPGTRLTVL.

This clonotype was seen a few times. This chain connects TRBV11-2 to TRBJ2-7; D not resolved. V dropped 3 bases and J dropped 1 base, with 10 bases sitting between them. The length of the CDR3 is 14 residues. Germline V gene lookup returns CDR1 SGHAT and CDR2 FQNNGV. The CDR3 DNA sequence: TGTGCCAGCAGCTTGACTCACCCGTCCTACGAGCAGTACTTC. Translating it yields CASSLTHPSYEQYF. The full variable domain, its missing parts supplied by reference TRBV11-2 and TRBJ2-7, is EAGVAQSPRYKIIEKRQSVAFWCNPISGHATLYWYQQILGQGPKLLIQFQNNGVVDDSQLPKDRFSAERLKGVDSTLKIQPAKLEDSAVYLCASSLTHPSYEQYFGPGTRLTVT.

V usage is TRBV24-1 and J usage is TRBJ2-1; 8 nucleotides align to TRBD2. The CDR3 has 15 amino acids. V gave up 3 bases and J gave up 0 bases; unmatched junction bases: 0. Per the germline V gene, CDR1 is KGHDR and CDR2 is SFDVKD. CDR3 sequence: CATSDSGSSYNEQFF. The CDR3 DNA reads TGTGCCACCAGTGATAGCGGGAGCTCCTACAATGAGCAGTTCTTC.

This clonotype has ten or more counts. J is TRBJ2-5 and V is TRBV3-1; D remains unclear. The CDR3 is 12 residues long. Trimming shortened V by 4 bases and J by 7 bases, and 10 bases separated the two germline ends. CDR1 is LGHDT, CDR2 YNNKEL, per germline (reference sequence). CDR3 DNA sequence: TGTGCCAGCAGCCCTACAGAAAGGACCCAGTACTTC. Protein sequence: CASSPTERTQYF.

This clonotype was found many times. This chain joins TRBV5-1 and TRBJ1-1; perhaps TRBD1 as D (5 bases). Germline V CDR1 and CDR2: SGHRS, YFSETQ. Trimming cost V 3 bases and J 4 bases, with 16 bases left between them. The CDR3 contains 15 residues. The CDR3 is CASSSLGVGSTEAFF. In DNA, the CDR3 is TGCGCCAGCAGCTCATTGGGGGTGGGGAGCACTGAAGCTTTCTTT.

The chain joins TRBV10-3 to TRBJ1-1; maybe TRBD1 (6 bases). The CDR3 contains 15 residues. Germline CDR1 and CDR2: ENHRY and SYGVKD. Trimming shortened V by 3 bases and J by 5 bases, and 16 bases separated the two germline ends. CDR3 residues: CAISDRDKGGTEAFF. As DNA, the CDR3 is TGTGCCATCAGTGACCGGGACAAGGGAGGTACTGAAGCTTTCTTT.

In this sample, this clonotype turned up a few times. Here the CDR3 DNA reads TGTGCCAGCAGTCTTCCCTTCCGGGGAGGAAGGTCTTTTGGGGATACGCAGTATTTT. Its translation: CASSLPFRGGRSFGDTQYF. The chain combines TRBV7-9 with TRBJ2-3, with TRBD2 as a possible D gene (6 bases). This CDR3 region has 19 residues. Germline values: CDR1 SEHNR, CDR2 FQNEAQ (reference sequence). V lost 6 bases to trimming and J lost 6 bases, with 31 bases between them.

The chain joins TRBV12-3 or TRBV12-4 to TRBJ2-5; D possibly uses TRBD1 or TRBD2 (6 bases each). The CDR3 extends over 14 amino acids. The germline V and J ends were trimmed by 1 base and 4 bases, with 10 bases remaining between them. CDR3 loop: CASSLVGGRETQYF. In DNA form, the CDR3 reads TGTGCCAGCAGTTTAGTTGGGGGGCGAGAGACCCAGTACTTC.

This clonotype has just a few counts. The chain links TRBV7-2 to TRBJ2-4, with D possibly being TRBD2 (6 bases). The CDR3 runs 11 residues. Germline V lookup: CDR1 SGHTA, CDR2 FQGNSA. The chain's CDR3 is CAGGGVNIQYF. CDR3 DNA sequence: TGTGCGGGAGGCGGGGTGAACATTCAGTACTTC.

This clonotype was counted many times. This chain's CDR3 is CASSPESSTDTQYF. The CDR3, as DNA: TGTGCCAGCAGCCCGGAGAGTAGCACAGATACGCAGTATTTT. This chain links TRBV28 with TRBJ2-3; the D is unclear. The germline V and J ends were trimmed by 6 bases and 0 bases, with 10 bases remaining between them. The CDR3 extends over 14 amino acids. Germline V gene lookup returns CDR1 MDHEN and CDR2 SYDVKM.

This rearrangement joins TRBV27 to TRBJ1-1; no reliable D call. V was clipped by 5 bases and J by 5 bases, with 15 bases between them. The germline CDR1 and CDR2 sequences are MNHEY and SMNVEV (reference sequence). CDR3 length: 14 residues. The CDR3 DNA is TGTGCCAGCAGTGTTACCGGGCTGGGAACTGAAGCTTTCTTT. Protein: CASSVTGLGTEAFF.